Shown below are 27 T cell receptor beta chains from a single sample sequenced in a study of T cells after yellow fever vaccination. TCRdb fed the 5' RACE reads into MiXCR, producing one record per CDR3 protein. This table holds some 600,000 distinct CDR3 sequences, 17% found once. Sequenced material: PBMCs, taken about 5 days after the first yellow fever vaccination. These receptors all stem from a man aged 18-30 years who received the YFV17D yellow fever vaccine.

The chain is built from TRBV7-2 and TRBJ1-3, with 9 bases identical to TRBD1. Germline loops: CDR1 SGHTA, CDR2 FQGNSA. This CDR3 is 15 amino acids long. V gave up 2 bases and J gave up 4 bases; unmatched junction bases: 3. The CDR3 spells CASSLITGGGNTIYF. The DNA for the CDR3 is TGTGCCAGCAGCTTAATCACAGGGGGCGGAAACACCATATATTTT.

The chain is built from TRBV5-1 and TRBJ2-7, with D perhaps given as TRBD1 or TRBD2 (5 bases each). Germline values: CDR1 SGHRS, CDR2 YFSETQ. This CDR3 has 15 residues. V was pared by 2 bases and J by 5 bases, with 17 bases between. This CDR3 reads CASSFRDPQGDEQYF. As DNA, the CDR3 is TGCGCCAGCAGCTTCCGGGACCCCCAGGGCGACGAGCAGTACTTC.

This CDR3 is CASSEETGHIYEQYV. In nucleotides, the CDR3 is TGTGCCAGCAGTGAAGAGACGGGACACATCTACGAGCAGTACGTC. The V gene is TRBV25-1, the J gene TRBJ2-7, with D possibly being TRBD1 (6 bases). Germline V gene sequence: CDR1 MGHDK, CDR2 SYGVNS. This CDR3 has 15 residues. V dropped 2 bases and J dropped 3 bases, with 14 bases sitting between them.

At least ten counts were recorded for this clonotype. V and J are TRBV3-1 and TRBJ1-6; D may be TRBD1 (5 bases). Germline V gives CDR1 LGHDT, CDR2 YNNKEL (reference sequence). The CDR3 is made up of 17 amino acids. Trimming left V 0 bases short and J 7 bases short, with 16 bases between. The CDR3 reads CASSQDASGPWNSPLHF. The DNA of the CDR3 is TGTGCCAGCAGCCAAGACGCGTCAGGGCCGTGGAATTCACCCCTCCACTTT.

The chain couples TRBV12-3 or TRBV12-4 to TRBJ1-6; 7 bases align to TRBD1. V lost 7 bases and J lost 7; bases outside the gene matches: 7. This CDR3 spans 14 amino acids. CDR3 region: CASTAGTVNSPLHF. CDR3 DNA sequence: TGTGCCAGCACCGCCGGGACAGTAAATTCACCCCTCCACTTT.

The chain employs TRBV4-2 and TRBJ2-7; TRBD2 matches at 10 bases. The ends lost 0 bases at V and 3 bases at J; junction bases unmatched: 5. The CDR3 has 16 residues. In germline, CDR1 is LGHNA, CDR2 YNFKEQ. The CDR3 sequence is CASSQEASGGFYEQYF. The DNA of the CDR3 is TGTGCCAGCAGCCAAGAGGCTAGCGGGGGCTTCTACGAGCAGTACTTC.

The chain is built from TRBV5-1 and TRBJ1-6; no clear D gene. V was cut by 3 bases and J by 4 bases, with 8 bases left in between. Looked up from germline, CDR1 is SGHRS and CDR2 is YFSETQ. The CDR3 runs 14 residues. CDR3 protein: CASSSGRYNSPLHF. The CDR3 DNA reads as TGCGCCAGCAGCTCAGGACGGTATAATTCACCCCTCCACTTT.

The sample holds a few counts of this clonotype. The gene calls are TRBV19 and TRBJ2-7; D assignment may be TRBD1 or TRBD2 (5 bases each). Germline values: CDR1 LNHDA, CDR2 SQIVND (reference sequence). V was clipped by 0 bases and J by 3 bases, with 9 bases between them. The length of the CDR3 is 14 residues. CDR3 amino acids: CASSIDGGSYEQYV. The CDR3, as DNA: TGTGCCAGTAGTATAGATGGGGGAAGCTACGAGCAGTACGTC.

The V call is TRBV19, the J call TRBJ1-4; D might be TRBD1 (6 bases). In germline, CDR1 is LNHDA, CDR2 SQIVND (reference sequence). The length of the CDR3 is 16 residues. Trimming pared 5 bases from V and 7 bases from J, leaving 20 bases between. The CDR3 sequence is CASSPTWTVLGEKLFF. The CDR3 DNA sequence: TGTGCCAGTAGTCCAACTTGGACAGTCCTAGGTGAAAAACTGTTTTTT.

This clonotype has more than one count but fewer than ten. This rearrangement joins TRBV6-2 or TRBV6-3 to TRBJ2-1, with D possibly matching TRBD1 (6 bases). Between the trimmed V and J ends, which lost 6 bases and 7 bases, there was a span of 10 bases. The CDR3 spans 12 residues. Germline CDR1 and CDR2: MNHEY and SVGEGT. The DNA of the CDR3 is TGTGCCAGCAGGAAACAGGGTAATGAGCAGTTCTTC. It encodes CASRKQGNEQFF.

This clonotype appeared a few times. The gene calls are TRBV11-1 and TRBJ2-3; D assignment may be TRBD1 or TRBD2 (6 bases each). Germline loops: CDR1 SGHAT, CDR2 FQDESV (reference sequence). CDR3 length equals 13 residues. Trimming shortened V by 8 bases and J by 2 bases, and 11 bases separated the two germline ends. The CDR3 coding sequence is TGTGCCAGCCGGTGGGGGGCCACAGATACGCAGTATTTT. It yields the protein CASRWGATDTQYF.

The sample holds a few counts of this clonotype. The rearrangement links TRBV11-3 to TRBJ2-1; D may be TRBD1 (5 bases). The CDR3 spans 16 residues. CDR1 is SGHNT, CDR2 YENEEA, per germline. V dropped 3 bases and J dropped 0 bases, with 12 bases sitting between them. CDR3 loop: CASSFSQGPSYNEQFF. DNA for the CDR3: TGTGCCAGCAGCTTCTCCCAGGGTCCCTCCTACAATGAGCAGTTCTTC.

This clonotype was counted many times. The V gene is TRBV5-1, the J gene TRBJ2-6, with D uncertain. The V and J ends lost 0 bases and 0 bases respectively, with 1 base between them. The CDR3 has 14 residues. Germline V gene lookup returns CDR1 SGHRS and CDR2 YFSETQ. The CDR3 loop reads CASSLGSGANVLTF. CDR3 DNA sequence: TGCGCCAGCAGCTTGGGCTCTGGGGCCAACGTCCTGACTTTC.

J is TRBJ2-7 and V is TRBV4-1, with D perhaps TRBD2 (5 bases). The germline V gene encodes CDR1 MGHRA and CDR2 YSYEKL. Between the trimmed V and J ends, which lost 1 base and 5 bases, there was a span of 12 bases. CDR3 length: 14 residues. The CDR3 DNA sequence: TGCGCCAGCAGCCAAGGTCTCGGAGGTAACGAGCAGTACGTC. Its translation is CASSQGLGGNEQYV.

This clonotype showed up just a few times. The CDR3, as DNA: TGCAGCGTTAGACAGAGCGGTACCGGGGAGCTGTTTTTT. Protein product: CSVRQSGTGELFF. The chain joins TRBV29-1 to TRBJ2-2; either TRBD1 or TRBD2 may fit D (5 bases each). V gave up 5 bases and J gave up 5 bases, with 12 bases separating them. The CDR3 runs to 13 residues. The germline CDR1 and CDR2 sequences are SQVTM and ANQGSEA.

This clonotype was observed a few times. V is TRBV5-1 and J is TRBJ1-2; D remains unclear. The CDR3 spans 12 residues. The V gene's germline CDR1 is SGHRS and CDR2 YFSETQ. V lost 4 bases and J 4 bases, leaving 8 bases between the germline ends. The CDR3 DNA reads TGCGCCAGCAGCGTAGACCCCTATGGCTACACCTTC. This encodes CASSVDPYGYTF.

This clonotype showed up just a few times. The chain recombines TRBV19 with TRBJ2-5, with TRBD2 matching 14 bases. V gave up 7 bases and J gave up 2 bases; unmatched junction bases: 3. The CDR3 is 15 residues long. Per the germline V gene, CDR1 is LNHDA and CDR2 is SQIVND (reference sequence). CDR3 sequence: CASKGTSGGQETQYF. The CDR3 DNA reads TGTGCCAGTAAGGGGACTAGCGGGGGACAAGAGACCCAGTACTTC.

This clonotype was recorded a few times. This chain connects TRBV7-8 to TRBJ2-1; 7 bases are a match to TRBD1. The germline V gene has CDR1 SGHVS and CDR2 FQNEAQ. With V trimmed by 6 bases and J by 5 bases, 7 bases remained unmatched. The CDR3 extends over 14 amino acids. The CDR3 here is CASRWTGSNNEQFF. The DNA of the CDR3 is TGTGCCAGCAGGTGGACAGGTTCGAACAATGAGCAGTTCTTC.

The rearrangement uses TRBV4-2 and TRBJ2-4; D not resolved. The germline CDR1 and CDR2 sequences are LGHNA and YNFKEQ. CDR3 length: 13 amino acids. Between the trimmed V and J ends, which lost 4 bases and 8 bases, there was a span of 12 bases. The CDR3 DNA follows: TGTGCCAGCAGCCGCGTCCCTGGGGACATTCAGTACTTC. This translates into CASSRVPGDIQYF.

This clonotype has at least ten counts. The chain joins TRBV20-1 to TRBJ2-3, with D possibly called TRBD1 or TRBD2 (6 bases each). Germline CDR1 and CDR2: DFQATT and SNEGSKA (reference sequence). V lost 5 bases and J 1 base, leaving 16 bases between the germline ends. This CDR3 region has 15 residues. The CDR3 coding sequence is TGCAGTGCTGGACCTTCGGGGGCCGGCACAGATACGCAGTATTTT. Residues: CSAGPSGAGTDTQYF.

This sequence joins TRBV24-1 and TRBJ2-3, with D tentatively TRBD2 (6 bases). The CDR3 contains 13 residues. The germline CDR1 and CDR2 sequences are KGHDR and SFDVKD. The V end was cut by 7 bases, the J end by 2 bases, with 9 bases between. The CDR3 DNA reads as TGTGCCACCAGAGGACTATTCACAGATACGCAGTATTTT. Its protein is CATRGLFTDTQYF.

The sample holds a few counts of this clonotype. This chain joins TRBV11-2 and TRBJ1-2; 9 bases line up with TRBD1. Germline V gives CDR1 SGHAT, CDR2 FQNNGV. The CDR3 runs 15 residues. The trim removed 4 bases at V and 4 bases at J, leaving 7 bases unmatched. The CDR3 coding sequence is TGTGCCAGCAGCTCTATAAGGGACAGGGTCTATGGCTACACCTTC. This gives the protein CASSSIRDRVYGYTF.

This rearrangement joins TRBV20-1 to TRBJ2-4, with 7 bases aligning to TRBD1. V was pared by 6 bases and J by 1 base, with 6 bases of the junction left unmatched. Per the germline V gene, CDR1 is DFQATT and CDR2 is SNEGSKA (reference sequence). The CDR3 consists of 14 residues. This CDR3 is CSANKQGAKNIQYF. CDR3 sequence (DNA): TGCAGTGCCAACAAACAGGGGGCCAAAAACATTCAGTACTTC.

The chain employs TRBV7-2 and TRBJ2-5; 9 bases fit TRBD1. J was trimmed by 10 bases and V by 4 bases; bases with no gene match: 4. Looked up from germline, CDR1 is SGHTA and CDR2 is FQGNSA. The CDR3 sequence is 12 residues long. CDR3 loop: CASSWDRADQYF. CDR3 bases: TGTGCCAGCAGCTGGGACAGGGCAGACCAGTACTTC.

This clonotype was seen a few times. This chain uses TRBV7-9 with TRBJ1-6; D perhaps matches TRBD1 (6 bases). Germline assignment: CDR1 SEHNR and CDR2 FQNEAQ (reference sequence). The V gene lost 3 bases and the J gene lost 13 bases, with 19 bases spanning the gap. The CDR3 sequence is 15 residues long. The CDR3: CASSFKGQHQIPLHF. DNA for the CDR3: TGTGCCAGCAGCTTCAAAGGACAGCACCAAATTCCCCTCCACTTT.

This clonotype was counted a few times. The V and J genes are TRBV29-1 and TRBJ2-3; D uncertain. Germline V gene lookup returns CDR1 SQVTM and CDR2 ANQGSEA. This CDR3 spans 14 amino acids. As DNA, the CDR3 is TGCAGAGTCAGTGAGGACGGCAGCACAGATACGCAGTATTTT. Residues: CRVSEDGSTDTQYF.

This chain connects TRBV20-1 to TRBJ1-2; no reliable D call. V lost 3 bases, J lost 2 bases, and 13 bases lay in between. CDR3 length equals 14 residues. The germline V gene has CDR1 DFQATT and CDR2 SNEGSKA (reference sequence). The DNA for the CDR3 is TGCAGTGCTAGTTCCCACGGAGGGAACTATGGCTACACCTTC. Protein product: CSASSHGGNYGYTF.